This T cell receptor beta chain was captured in a study of shared clonotypes between healthy human individuals. Data came from immunoSEQ multiplex PCR; TCRdb stores just in-frame clones and leaves some out. Here the sample spans millions of clones, 85% to 95% being singletons. Study results and caveats: An effect of sequencing depth on clonotype sharing among donors was expected.

As regards this clone: The antigen remains undetermined.

The ends were cut back, 1 base at V and 4 bases at J, with 12 bases in the middle. There are 14 residues in the CDR3. Germline values: CDR1 GTSNPN, CDR2 SVGIG (reference sequence). This receptor was obtained from a man in his late teens or twenties in good health. The chain has TRBV30 and TRBJ2-3; D gene uncertain. The material sequenced was naive CD4+ T cells sorted from blood. Subset of the sample: CD45RA+ positively selected. CDR3 nucleotide sequence: TGTGCCTGGAGTGGGGGTGCAGTCCCAGATACGCAGTATTTT. The encoded protein is CAWSGGAVPDTQYF.